The 14 T cell receptor beta chains below were found in one sample sequenced in a study of blood T cell repertoires in COVID-19. Sequencing used immunoSEQ multiplex PCR; TCRdb keeps in-frame clones, though not all of them. Of about 5,600 clones listed, less than 85% are singletons. Sequences were obtained from peripheral blood. These receptors were obtained from a human donor in a cohort sampled during active COVID-19.

The rearrangement links TRBV11-1 to TRBJ2-1, with D tentatively TRBD2 (5 bases). CDR3 size: 14 residues. Germline V gene data show CDR1 as SGHAT and CDR2 as FQDESV (reference sequence). V dropped 1 base and J dropped 1 base, with 5 bases sitting between them. CDR3 loop: CASSLGESYNEQFF. The CDR3, as DNA: TGTGCCAGCAGCTTAGGGGAGTCCTACAATGAGCAGTTCTTC.

J is TRBJ2-2 and V is TRBV10-3; 7 nucleotides line up with TRBD2. V was pared by 5 bases and J by 4 bases, with 13 bases of the junction left unmatched. Germline V gives CDR1 ENHRY, CDR2 SYGVKD. The CDR3 sequence is 17 residues long. The CDR3 region has the DNA TGTGCCATCAGTCGCCCCGGACTAGGGGTCGGCACCGGGGAGCTGTTTTTT. Protein sequence: CAISRPGLGVGTGELFF.

The sample holds one count of this clone. The chain couples TRBV7-2 to TRBJ2-7; 10 nucleotides match TRBD2. This CDR3 contains 16 residues. V dropped 3 bases and J dropped 6; count of bases not matched to a gene: 11. Germline CDR1 and CDR2: SGHTA and FQGNSA. The CDR3 DNA is TGTGCCAGCAGCTTCAGGCGGCTAGCGGGAGCGGGCGAGCAGTACTTC. It encodes CASSFRRLAGAGEQYF.

The V gene is TRBV19, the J gene TRBJ2-3; no reliable D call. This CDR3 has 13 residues. Germline V gene sequence: CDR1 LNHDA, CDR2 SQIVND (reference sequence). Trimming took 7 bases from V and 4 from J, leaving 12 bases between them. The CDR3 bases are TGTGCCAGTAAAGAAAGAGGTGCAGATACGCAGTATTTT. Amino acid sequence: CASKERGADTQYF. The full variable domain, completed using reference TRBV19 and TRBJ2-3, is DGGITQSPKYLFRKEGQNVTLSCEQNLNHDAMYWYRQDPGQGLRLIYYSQIVNDFQKGDIAEGYSVSREKKESFPLTVTSAQKNPTAFYLCASKERGADTQYFGPGTRLTVL.

This chain links TRBV9 with TRBJ2-3, with 8 bases identical to TRBD2. CDR1 is SGDLS and CDR2 is YYNGEE in the germline V gene. V lost 0 bases and J lost 5; bases outside the gene matches: 8. The CDR3 is 16 amino acids. The CDR3 bases are TGTGCCAGCAGCGTAGAAACTAGCGGATGGGGAGATACGCAGTATTTT. Its translation is CASSVETSGWGDTQYF.

The chain is built from TRBV10-1 and TRBJ2-5; D unclear. V lost 1 base and J lost 5, with 8 bases in between. The CDR3 length is 13 residues. From germline, CDR1 is WNHNN and CDR2 SYGVQD (reference sequence). The CDR3 nucleotides are TGCGCCAGCAGTGAGTTAGGCAGGGAGACCCAGTACTTC. Protein sequence: CASSELGRETQYF.

This chain links TRBV2 with TRBJ2-5; TRBD1 aligns across 9 bases. The CDR3 totals 13 residues. Germline CDR1 SNHLY, CDR2 FYNNEI. The V and J ends lost 5 bases and 4 bases, in that order; junction bases with no gene match: 2. The CDR3 protein is CASSKDRGETQYF. In nucleotides, the CDR3 is TGTGCCAGCAGTAAGGACAGGGGAGAGACCCAGTACTTC.

The CDR3 region has the DNA TGTGCCAGCAGTAAGGGACTAGCGGGCTACAATGAGCAGTTCTTC. Amino acids: CASSKGLAGYNEQFF. The chain is built from TRBV27 and TRBJ2-1; 12 nucleotides agree with TRBD2. The CDR3 consists of 15 residues. CDR1 and CDR2 (germline): MNHEY, SMNVEV (reference sequence). With 5 bases clipped from V and 3 bases from J, the junction kept 2 bases outside the gene matches.

Here the CDR3 DNA reads TGCGCCAGCAGCTTGCGCTCCCTCGGTGGCTACGAGCAGTACTTC. This translates into CASSLRSLGGYEQYF. The chain uses TRBV5-1 and TRBJ2-7, with unresolved D. This CDR3 is 15 amino acids long. CDR1 is SGHRS and CDR2 is YFSETQ in the germline V gene. V was trimmed by 1 base and J by 3 bases, leaving 14 bases between them.

This chain joins TRBV18 and TRBJ2-7; D is possibly TRBD2 (6 bases). CDR3 length equals 16 residues. In germline, CDR1 is KGHSH, CDR2 LQKENI. V was cut by 4 bases and J by 0 bases, with 16 bases left in between. The CDR3 region is CASSHETTGSSYEQYF. CDR3 nucleotide sequence: TGTGCCAGCTCACACGAGACAACCGGGAGCTCCTACGAGCAGTACTTC.

The chain is built from TRBV2 and TRBJ1-2; D might be TRBD1 (5 bases). The CDR3 covers 13 residues. The V and J ends lost 7 bases and 0 bases respectively, with 9 bases between them. The V gene's germline CDR1 is SNHLY and CDR2 FYNNEI. The CDR3 DNA reads as TGTGCCAGCATGACAGTCACTAACTATGGCTACACCTTC. Translated, it gives CASMTVTNYGYTF.

This clone was seen once. The V gene is TRBV10-2, the J gene TRBJ1-5; 10 nucleotides agree with TRBD1. CDR1 WSHSY and CDR2 SAAADI come from the germline V gene. This CDR3 has 14 residues. J was trimmed by 3 bases and V by 7 bases; bases with no gene match: 3. The CDR3 reads CASKGQGYNQPQHF. The CDR3 DNA follows: TGCGCCAGCAAGGGACAGGGGTACAATCAGCCCCAGCATTTT.

This chain links TRBV4-1 with TRBJ2-7; 7 nucleotides match TRBD2. CDR3 length equals 15 residues. With 2 bases clipped from V and 3 bases from J, the junction kept 7 bases outside the gene matches. CDR1 and CDR2 from the germline V gene are MGHRA and YSYEKL. CDR3 residues: CASSQLPGGVYEQYF. In nucleotides, the CDR3 is TGCGCCAGCAGCCAACTTCCTGGGGGGGTCTACGAGCAGTACTTC.

This clone was seen just once. The chain joins TRBV7-2 to TRBJ2-7; D might be TRBD1 (6 bases). The germline gives CDR1 SGHTA, CDR2 FQGNSA. This CDR3 contains 14 residues. Trimming stripped 1 base from V and 2 bases from J, with 9 bases between. For the CDR3, the DNA is TGTGCCAGCAGCTTAGGTTCAGGGGCCTACGAGCAGTACTTC. Amino acid sequence: CASSLGSGAYEQYF.